This TCR beta chain comes out of a study of Tregs in tolerant kidney transplant recipients. The study, taken as a whole, reports: Nucleotide sequences could not be compared across some patients' samples due to primer changes. Activated donor B cell expansion appeared to reveal the most relevant donor-specific TCRbeta repertoire.

Clones were sequenced by immunoSEQ multiplex PCR, and TCRdb holds only the in-frame ones, with some missing. The data show about 52,000 clones, about nine tenths seen once. With respect to this clone: Its antigen is not known.

The nonmyeloablative bone marrow transplants came from related graft donors, with transient mixed chimerism. The CDR3 spans 16 residues. Trimming cost V 5 bases and J 4 bases; bases outside gene matches: 10. Germline CDR1 SEHNR, CDR2 FQNEAQ (reference sequence). The sequences come from CD8+ T cells from blood (PBMCs), collected 24 months after the transplant. The J gene is TRBJ2-1, the V gene TRBV7-9, with TRBD2 matching 8 bases. This clonotype was obtained from a human patient who received a combined kidney and bone marrow transplant. Some T cells may possibly be graft donor cells. CDR3 loop: CASSPRTSQAYNEQFF. The CDR3 DNA sequence: TGTGCCAGCAGCCCCCGGACTAGCCAGGCGTACAATGAGCAGTTCTTC.